This T cell receptor (beta chain) was identified in a study of T cells after yellow fever vaccination. Across the study: Fractions containing few cells were prepared with SMART-Seq v4 Ultra Low Input. Study-level points and caveats: Highly abundant clonotypes carried over from the bulk population could end up in FACS-sorted repertoires as contaminants. A faster peak, day 5 versus 15, was reached by the weaker secondary response.

Template switching by 5'RACE produced TCR cDNA, adding a universal primer site and UMIs. Each CDR3 protein is one row after TCRdb ran MiXCR on the 5' RACE reads. The sample lists about 550,000 distinct CDR3 sequences; 15% to 20% were seen once. In regard to this clonotype: Its specificity is unknown.

The junction had 4 bases not matched to a gene; V was cut back by 6 bases and J by 6 bases. The CDR3 extends over 13 amino acids. Looked up from germline, CDR1 is KGHSH and CDR2 is LQKENI. This clonotype was sampled from a man aged 30 to 45 who received the YFV17D yellow fever vaccine. The specimen comprised PBMCs, sampled 15 days after the yellow fever booster vaccination. The rearrangement uses TRBV18 and TRBJ2-3, with 9 bases fitting TRBD2. CDR3 sequence: CASSPAGGDTQYF. CDR3 DNA: TGTGCCAGCTCCCCAGCGGGAGGCGATACGCAGTATTTT.